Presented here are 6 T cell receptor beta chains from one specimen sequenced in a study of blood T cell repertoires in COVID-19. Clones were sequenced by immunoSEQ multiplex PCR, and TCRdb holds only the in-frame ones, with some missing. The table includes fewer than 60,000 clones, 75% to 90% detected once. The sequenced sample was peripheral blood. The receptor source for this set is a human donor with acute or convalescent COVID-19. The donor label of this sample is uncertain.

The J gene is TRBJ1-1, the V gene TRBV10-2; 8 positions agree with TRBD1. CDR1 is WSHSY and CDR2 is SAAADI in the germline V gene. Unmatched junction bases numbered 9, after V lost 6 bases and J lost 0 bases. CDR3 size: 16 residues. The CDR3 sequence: CASRDREVPMNTEAFF. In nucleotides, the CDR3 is TGCGCCAGCAGGGACAGGGAGGTGCCCATGAACACTGAAGCTTTCTTT.

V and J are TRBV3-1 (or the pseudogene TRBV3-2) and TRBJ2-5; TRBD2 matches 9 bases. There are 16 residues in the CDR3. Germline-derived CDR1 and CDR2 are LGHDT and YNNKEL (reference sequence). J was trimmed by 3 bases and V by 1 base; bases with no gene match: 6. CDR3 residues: CASSQGLAGGEETQYF. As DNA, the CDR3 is TGTGCCAGCAGCCAAGGTCTGGCGGGAGGGGAAGAGACCCAGTACTTC.

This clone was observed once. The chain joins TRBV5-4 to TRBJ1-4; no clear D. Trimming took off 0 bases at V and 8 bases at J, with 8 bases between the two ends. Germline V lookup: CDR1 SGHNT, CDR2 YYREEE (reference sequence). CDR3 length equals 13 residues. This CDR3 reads CASSLAGNEKLFF. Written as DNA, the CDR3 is TGTGCCAGCAGCTTGGCCGGTAACGAAAAACTGTTTTTT.

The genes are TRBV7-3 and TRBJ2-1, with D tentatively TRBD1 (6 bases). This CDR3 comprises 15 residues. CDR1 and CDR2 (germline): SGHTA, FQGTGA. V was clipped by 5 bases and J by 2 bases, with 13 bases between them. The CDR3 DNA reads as TGTGCCAGCAGCGCCACCGGACAGCCCTACAATGAGCAGTTCTTC. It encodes CASSATGQPYNEQFF.

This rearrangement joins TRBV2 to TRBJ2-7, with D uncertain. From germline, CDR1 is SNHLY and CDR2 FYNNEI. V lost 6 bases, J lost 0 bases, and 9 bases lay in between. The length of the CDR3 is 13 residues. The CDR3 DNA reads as TGTGCCAGCAGGGCGGATGCCTCCTACGAGCAGTACGTC. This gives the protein CASRADASYEQYV.

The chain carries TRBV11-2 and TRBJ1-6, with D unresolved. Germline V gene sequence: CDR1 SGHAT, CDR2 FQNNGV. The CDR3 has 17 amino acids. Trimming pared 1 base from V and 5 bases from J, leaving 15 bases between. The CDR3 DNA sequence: TGTGCCAGCAGCTTAGCTTCACACGGGGTAGATAATTCACCCCTCCACTTT. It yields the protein CASSLASHGVDNSPLHF.